The rows below give T cell receptor beta chains drawn from one sample of a study of CD8+ T cells in alopecia areata. The assay was immunoSEQ multiplex PCR, and TCRdb's table has in-frame clones only and misses some. This sample has roughly 130,000 clones, with roughly three fifths found just once. Sequencing was performed on CD4+ T cells sorted from blood, taken at week 0. The receptors shown here come from a human donor with alopecia areata. CDR3s include the opening cysteine and the closing phenylalanine or tryptophan. A D gene is named only where the DNA matches it firmly. A row's size may be missing; if present it is once, few, many or a size class.

clone size,D gene,V gene,J gene,CDR3 protein,CDR3 DNA
few,.,TRBV30,TRBJ2-7,CAWSVLGRYEQYF,TGTGCCTGGAGTGTTCTGGGGCGCTACGAGCAGTACTTC
.,.,TRBV15,TRBJ2-3,CATSRDRGSTPGADTQYF,TGTGCCACCAGCAGAGATCGAGGTTCTACACCGGGGGCGGATACGCAGTATTTT
.,TRBD1,TRBV2,TRBJ2-2,CASLGDRGIAGELFF,TGTGCCAGCCTGGGGGACAGGGGAATAGCCGGGGAGCTGTTTTTT
.,.,TRBV4-1,TRBJ2-1,CASSQEGGTASYNEQFF,TGCGCCAGCAGCCAAGAGGGAGGGACAGCCTCCTACAATGAGCAGTTCTTC
.,.,TRBV5-1,TRBJ2-1,CASRAGTHNEQFF,TGCGCCAGCAGGGCCGGGACTCACAATGAGCAGTTCTTC
.,.,TRBV27,TRBJ1-4,CASSFAGDTEKLFF,TGTGCCAGCAGTTTCGCAGGGGACACTGAAAAACTGTTTTTT
few,.,TRBV6-5,TRBJ2-3,CASSLIEAPDTQYF,TGTGCCAGCAGTCTTATAGAGGCCCCAGATACGCAGTATTTT
few,.,TRBV29-1,TRBJ2-5,CSVEFAAQETQYF,TGCAGCGTTGAGTTTGCGGCGCAAGAGACCCAGTACTTC
once,TRBD1,TRBV5-6,TRBJ1-5,CASSYSGTVINQPQHF,TGTGCCAGCAGCTACTCCGGGACAGTGATTAATCAGCCCCAGCATTTT
.,.,TRBV18,TRBJ1-5,CASSPGAVRNNQPQHF,TGTGCCAGCTCACCAGGGGCAGTGAGAAACAATCAGCCCCAGCATTTT
.,.,TRBV2,TRBJ1-1,CASSEARTVNTEAFF,TGTGCCAGCAGTGAAGCGCGGACAGTAAACACTGAAGCTTTCTTT
.,TRBD1,TRBV25-1,TRBJ2-3,CASSGVQGDTDTQYF,TGTGCCAGCAGTGGGGTACAGGGGGACACAGATACGCAGTATTTT
.,.,TRBV18,TRBJ1-5,CASSPPVTDNSNQPQHF,TGTGCCAGCTCACCACCCGTGACAGATAATAGCAATCAGCCCCAGCATTTT
.,.,TRBV7-2,TRBJ2-7,CASSLAGRYEQYF,TGTGCCAGCAGCTTAGCGGGAAGGTACGAGCAGTACTTC
once,.,TRBV28,TRBJ1-2,CASSLTEDSNYGYTF,TGTGCCAGCAGTTTAACAGAGGATTCCAACTATGGCTACACCTTC
.,.,TRBV2,TRBJ1-1,CASSEVRGGTEAFF,TGTGCCAGCAGTGAAGTGAGGGGGGGGACTGAAGCTTTCTTT
.,.,TRBV9,TRBJ2-3,CASSERTVSTDTQYF,TGTGCCAGCAGCGAGAGGACGGTTAGCACAGATACGCAGTATTTT
few,TRBD2,TRBV7-2,TRBJ2-3,CASSLGGRADTQYF,TGTGCCAGCAGCTTAGGCGGGAGAGCAGATACGCAGTATTTT
.,.,TRBV5-6,TRBJ2-5,CASSRGVIQETQYF,TGTGCCAGCAGCCGCGGGGTGATCCAAGAGACCCAGTACTTC
few,.,TRBV5-1,TRBJ2-2,CASNSWNTGELFF,TGCGCCAGCAATTCGTGGAACACCGGGGAGCTGTTTTTT
few,TRBD2,TRBV28,TRBJ2-7,CASSLSGRYTYEQYF,TGTGCCAGCAGTTTAAGCGGGAGGTACACCTACGAGCAGTACTTC
once,TRBD1,TRBV25-1,TRBJ1-1,CASSALQGRGNTEAFF,TGTGCCAGCAGTGCACTACAGGGGCGTGGGAACACTGAAGCTTTCTTT
.,.,TRBV5-4,TRBJ2-6,CASSFQGNVLTF,TGTGCCAGCAGCTTTCAGGGCAACGTCCTGACTTTC